The next 30 T cell receptor beta chains were all read from a single sample in a study of T-cell memory formation after mild COVID-19. TCRdb used MiXCR to reprocess the 5' RACE reads, holding one entry per CDR3 protein. The sample lists 190,000 or so distinct CDR3 sequences; 20% to 25% were seen once. Sequenced material: PBMCs or a T cell subset sorted from them (not recorded which). Source of these receptors: an adult woman who had mild COVID-19 (a few samples of this study predate the infection). Cell type and time point are not known.

The rearrangement links TRBV7-2 to TRBJ2-7; D not resolved. Germline assignment: CDR1 SGHTA and CDR2 FQGNSA. Trimming shortened V by 1 base and J by 2 bases, and 9 bases separated the two germline ends. This CDR3 has 14 amino acids. CDR3 DNA: TGTGCCAGCAGCTTAGGTTACACGGCCTACGAGCAGTACTTC. It yields the protein CASSLGYTAYEQYF.

This clonotype came up a few times. The chain links TRBV2 to TRBJ2-3; 8 bases match TRBD2. CDR3 length equals 17 residues. The V gene end was trimmed by 6 bases and the J gene end by 9 bases; junction bases not matched to a gene: 20. Germline CDR1 reads SNHLY; CDR2 reads FYNNEI. CDR3 DNA: TGTGCCAGCAGGGAGGGGCTAGCGGGCCTTCACGGGAAGACGCAGTATTTT. Protein product: CASREGLAGLHGKTQYF.

This clonotype showed up just a few times. The chain couples TRBV7-9 to TRBJ1-3, with D unclear. Per germline, CDR1 SEHNR and CDR2 FQNEAQ (reference sequence). Trimming removed 4 bases at V and 0 bases at J, with 7 bases between. The CDR3 is made up of 14 amino acids. For the CDR3, the DNA is TGTGCCAGCAGCTGGACGGTCTCTGGAAACACCATATATTTT. Translation: CASSWTVSGNTIYF.

This clonotype was detected only a few times. The V and J genes are TRBV5-1 and TRBJ1-1; D uncertain. V was shortened by 4 bases and J by 1 base, with 11 bases between the two germline ends. The germline V gene has CDR1 SGHRS and CDR2 YFSETQ. The CDR3 covers 14 residues. CDR3 in amino acids: CASSPARGNTEAFF. The CDR3 nucleotides are TGCGCCAGCAGCCCCGCCCGGGGGAACACTGAAGCTTTCTTT. The full variable domain, in which reference TRBV5-1 and TRBJ1-1 provide the parts outside the CDR3, is KAGVTQTPRYLIKTRGQQVTLSCSPISGHRSVSWYQQTPGQGLQFLFEYFSETQRNKGNFPGRFSGRQFSNSRSEMNVSTLELGDSALYLCASSPARGNTEAFFGQGTRLTVV.

The CDR3 region has the DNA TGTGCCAGCAGCTTGAGGGGTGGTCAGCCCCAGCATTTT. The encoded protein is CASSLRGGQPQHF. This chain joins TRBV7-9 and TRBJ1-5; TRBD1 is a possible D gene (5 bases). The CDR3 totals 13 residues. V lost 3 bases to trimming and J lost 6 bases, with 9 bases between them. Germline CDR1 SEHNR, CDR2 FQNEAQ (reference sequence).

This chain uses TRBV7-9 with TRBJ2-3; the D is unclear. The germline V and J ends were trimmed by 0 bases and 4 bases, with 11 bases remaining between them. The germline gives CDR1 SEHNR, CDR2 FQNEAQ (reference sequence). The CDR3 is 15 amino acids. The CDR3 region is CASSLAGWKSDTQYF. The CDR3 nucleotides read TGTGCCAGCAGCTTAGCTGGCTGGAAATCAGATACGCAGTATTTT.

The chain has TRBV7-9 and TRBJ1-1; 11 bases line up with TRBD1. The germline V gene has CDR1 SEHNR and CDR2 FQNEAQ (reference sequence). CDR3 length: 17 amino acids. The V gene end was trimmed by 4 bases and the J gene end by 3 bases; junction bases not matched to a gene: 10. This CDR3 reads CASSSGTGGPIDTEAFF. For the CDR3, the DNA is TGTGCCAGCAGCTCCGGGACAGGGGGTCCCATTGACACTGAAGCTTTCTTT.

The chain employs TRBV12-3 or TRBV12-4 and TRBJ2-5; perhaps D is TRBD1 or TRBD2 (5 bases each). The CDR3 is made up of 14 amino acids. The germline V and J ends were trimmed by 4 bases and 5 bases, with 14 bases remaining between them. CDR3 nucleotide sequence: TGTGCCAGCAGTTCCCCCACGGGACGGGAGACCCAGTACTTC. This gives the protein CASSSPTGRETQYF.

In this sample, this clonotype turned up a few times. J is TRBJ2-7 and V is TRBV7-9; 10 nucleotides agree with TRBD2. This CDR3 comprises 15 residues. The V gene's germline CDR1 is SEHNR and CDR2 FQNEAQ (reference sequence). V shed 1 base and J 5 bases; nucleotides not matched to a gene: 5. CDR3: CASSLVPSGSHEQYF. CDR3 in DNA: TGTGCCAGCAGCTTAGTTCCTAGCGGGAGTCACGAGCAGTACTTC.

This clonotype was found many times. The chain links TRBV11-3 to TRBJ2-7, with 11 bases matching TRBD1. CDR1 and CDR2 (germline): SGHNT, YENEEA. The CDR3 has 19 amino acids. Germline trimming cut 4 bases from V and 0 bases from J; bases unmatched to any gene: 14. The CDR3 nucleotides are TGTGCCAGCAGCTCTCACCCCGGGACAGGGGGTATGAGCTCCTACGAGCAGTACTTC. Protein sequence: CASSSHPGTGGMSSYEQYF.

This clonotype was observed a few times. The chain joins TRBV29-1 to TRBJ2-1, with D unresolved. In germline, CDR1 is SQVTM, CDR2 ANQGSEA. The CDR3 consists of 14 residues. Trimming shortened V by 2 bases and J by 1 base, and 9 bases separated the two germline ends. The CDR3 spells CSVENTESYNEQFF. The CDR3 coding sequence is TGCAGCGTTGAAAATACGGAGTCCTACAATGAGCAGTTCTTC.

There are a few counts of this clonotype. This chain links TRBV6-5 with TRBJ1-1, with 7 positions matching TRBD1. The V gene end was trimmed by 4 bases and the J gene end by 1 base; junction bases not matched to a gene: 3. CDR3 length equals 14 residues. Germline V CDR1 and CDR2: MNHEY, SVGAGI. This chain's CDR3 is CASSSGQWNTEAFF. The CDR3 DNA reads TGTGCCAGCAGTTCGGGACAGTGGAACACTGAAGCTTTCTTT.

J is TRBJ1-1 and V is TRBV19, with D possibly TRBD1 on 5 matching bases. Germline V lookup: CDR1 LNHDA, CDR2 SQIVND (reference sequence). CDR3 length: 14 amino acids. The germline V and J ends were trimmed by 1 base and 4 bases, with 10 bases remaining between them. The CDR3 nucleotides read TGTGCCAGTAGTATAGTGGGGGGATTCACTGAAGCTTTCTTT. Its protein product is CASSIVGGFTEAFF.

The rearrangement joins TRBV30 to TRBJ1-1, with D possibly being TRBD1 (5 bases). V was pared by 0 bases and J by 1 base, with 9 bases between. The CDR3 length is 14 residues. Germline CDR1 GTSNPN, CDR2 SVGIG (reference sequence). CDR3 amino acids: CAWSVGDPNTEAFF. Written as DNA, the CDR3 is TGTGCCTGGAGTGTAGGGGACCCGAACACTGAAGCTTTCTTT.

This clonotype was detected a few times. The rearrangement joins TRBV6-5 to TRBJ1-1; D unclear. The V gene's germline CDR1 is MNHEY and CDR2 SVGAGI. This CDR3 spans 15 amino acids. Trimming shortened V by 2 bases and J by 5 bases, and 15 bases separated the two germline ends. The CDR3 nucleotides are TGTGCCAGCAGTTACCTCGGAGGGTTACTGACTGAAGCTTTCTTT. This encodes CASSYLGGLLTEAFF.

This clonotype was counted between two and nine times. The rearrangement joins TRBV6-6 to TRBJ2-7; D gene uncertain. Trimming stripped 6 bases from V and 6 bases from J, with 18 bases between. Germline loops: CDR1 MNHNY, CDR2 SVGAGI (reference sequence). The CDR3 covers 14 residues. The CDR3 loop reads CASSLVSEVSEQYF. The CDR3, as DNA: TGTGCCAGCAGCCTCGTCTCCGAGGTCTCCGAGCAGTACTTC.

V is TRBV4-2 and J is TRBJ1-3; no definite D call. The CDR3 totals 15 residues. Germline V gene data show CDR1 as LGHNA and CDR2 as YNFKEQ. V shed 4 bases and J shed 2 bases, with 12 bases lying between them. CDR3 region: CASSPSRGPGNTIYF. The CDR3 coding sequence is TGTGCCAGCAGCCCGTCACGGGGTCCTGGAAACACCATATATTTT.

The chain uses TRBV13 and TRBJ1-1; no definite D call. V dropped 7 bases and J dropped 2 bases, with 11 bases sitting between them. Per germline, CDR1 PRHDT and CDR2 FYEKMQ (reference sequence). The length of the CDR3 is 13 residues. For the CDR3, the DNA is TGTGCCAGCACTCTTCACAGCAACACTGAAGCTTTCTTT. Translating gives CASTLHSNTEAFF.

This clonotype was counted once. V and J are TRBV24-1 and TRBJ1-3; no reliable D call. V gave up 4 bases and J gave up 0 bases, with 9 bases separating them. Germline V CDR1 and CDR2: KGHDR, SFDVKD. The CDR3 runs to 15 residues. This CDR3 is CATSDGLSSGNTIYF. In DNA form, the CDR3 reads TGTGCCACCAGTGACGGACTGAGCTCTGGAAACACCATATATTTT.

The chain couples TRBV5-6 to TRBJ2-7; TRBD1 or TRBD2 may be the D gene (5 bases each). The CDR3 runs 17 residues. V lost 0 bases to trimming and J lost 3 bases, with 19 bases between them. Germline V gives CDR1 SGHDT, CDR2 YYEEEE. CDR3 amino acids: CASSLVVAGTVDYEQYF. CDR3 sequence (DNA): TGTGCCAGCAGCTTGGTAGTGGCCGGGACGGTGGACTACGAGCAGTACTTC. Full variable domain (outside the CDR3, taken from reference TRBV5-6 and TRBJ2-7): DAGVTQSPTHLIKTRGQQVTLRCSPKSGHDTVSWYQQALGQGPQFIFQYYEEEERQRGNFPDRFSGHQFPNYSSELNVNALLLGDSALYLCASSLVVAGTVDYEQYFGPGTRLTVT.

This clonotype showed up just a few times. The chain employs TRBV11-2 and TRBJ2-3; 7 bases are a match to TRBD2. The germline V gene has CDR1 SGHAT and CDR2 FQNNGV. CDR3 size: 16 residues. The ends lost 4 bases at V and 4 bases at J; junction bases unmatched: 11. CDR3 residues: CASSSRWTSGSDTQYF. The CDR3 DNA reads TGTGCCAGCAGCTCAAGGTGGACTAGTGGTTCAGATACGCAGTATTTT.

The chain has TRBV9 and TRBJ2-3, with 9 bases matching TRBD1. This CDR3 is built from 16 residues. The germline V gene has CDR1 SGDLS and CDR2 YYNGEE. The V gene end was trimmed by 0 bases and the J gene end by 1 base; junction bases not matched to a gene: 3. The CDR3 loop reads CASSVERDRGTDTQYF. CDR3 sequence (DNA): TGTGCCAGCAGCGTAGAGCGGGACAGGGGCACAGATACGCAGTATTTT.

V usage is TRBV7-3 and J usage is TRBJ2-5; TRBD2 aligns across 8 bases. Trimming cost V 2 bases and J 7 bases; bases outside gene matches: 12. CDR3 length equals 16 residues. Germline V CDR1 and CDR2: SGHTA, FQGTGA. The chain's CDR3 is CASSLGTGLAGGTQYF. The CDR3 bases are TGTGCCAGCAGCTTAGGGACCGGACTAGCTGGGGGGACCCAGTACTTC.

This clonotype was detected a few times. CDR3 amino acids: CASSLVGAGSYEQYF. The CDR3 DNA follows: TGTGCCAGCAGCTTGGTAGGGGCGGGGTCCTACGAGCAGTACTTC. The V and J genes are TRBV5-6 and TRBJ2-7, with TRBD2 as a possible D gene (6 bases). There are 15 residues in the CDR3. CDR1 SGHDT and CDR2 YYEEEE come from the germline V gene. V was pared by 0 bases and J by 1 base, with 11 bases between.

The table lists this clonotype with a few counts. The V gene is TRBV4-2, the J gene TRBJ1-1; 7 positions agree with TRBD1. Germline V gene sequence: CDR1 LGHNA, CDR2 YNFKEQ. V gave up 0 bases and J gave up 8 bases; unmatched junction bases: 6. The CDR3 spans 14 residues. CDR3 DNA: TGTGCCAGCAGCCAAGAGGCGACAGGGTGGGAAGCTTTCTTT. Its translation: CASSQEATGWEAFF.

The sample holds a few counts of this clonotype. The genes are TRBV6-5 and TRBJ2-3; possibly TRBD1 for D (5 bases). The V gene lost 6 bases and the J gene lost 6 bases, with 16 bases spanning the gap. Germline V lookup: CDR1 MNHEY, CDR2 SVGAGI. The CDR3 has 14 amino acids. The CDR3 loop reads CASRIRVPLDTQYF. The CDR3 coding sequence is TGTGCCAGCAGAATCAGGGTTCCACTCGATACGCAGTATTTT.

The chain couples TRBV5-1 to TRBJ1-1; no definite D call. Trimming left V 0 bases short and J 4 bases short, with 13 bases between. CDR1 is SGHRS and CDR2 is YFSETQ in the germline V gene. The CDR3 sequence is 15 residues long. CDR3: CASSLATGRGTEAFF. The CDR3 DNA reads TGCGCCAGCAGCTTGGCGACCGGGCGGGGCACTGAAGCTTTCTTT.

This chain links TRBV6-5 with TRBJ2-3; 7 nucleotides line up with TRBD1. Trimming at V came to 4 bases and at J to 5 bases, leaving 12 bases not matched to a gene. There are 16 residues in the CDR3. Per germline, CDR1 MNHEY and CDR2 SVGAGI. The CDR3 is CASSSGQVSPEDTQYF. CDR3 nucleotide sequence: TGTGCCAGCAGTTCCGGACAGGTATCCCCGGAAGATACGCAGTATTTT.

This clonotype was observed a handful of times. The chain combines TRBV4-3 with TRBJ2-7; 8 bases agree with TRBD1. Germline-derived CDR1 and CDR2 are LGHNA and YSLEER. The CDR3 contains 15 residues. V shed 4 bases, J shed 2 bases, and the junction held 7 bases outside the gene matches. The chain's CDR3 is CASSPGTGRTYEQYF. In DNA form, the CDR3 reads TGCGCCAGCAGCCCCGGGACAGGTAGGACCTACGAGCAGTACTTC.

This clonotype was observed a few times. One end of the junction does not line up with germline, which may come from a read error. The J gene is TRBJ2-5, the V gene TRBV7-7, with 10 bases lining up with TRBD2. This CDR3 region has 14 residues. CDR1 and CDR2 from the germline V gene are SSHAT and FNYEAQ (reference sequence). CDR3 DNA: TGTGCTAGCAGTCGGACTAGCGGTTTAGAGACCCAGTACTTC. Encoded protein: CASSRTSGLETQYF.